This T cell receptor (beta chain) emerged from a study of graft-versus-host responses after intestinal transplantation. CDR1 and CDR2 (germline): SGHTS, YDEGEE. Between the trimmed V and J ends, which lost 3 bases and 0 bases, there was a span of 13 bases. The CDR3 is 16 residues long. As for this clone: The antigen remains unidentified.

The data were produced by immunoSEQ multiplex PCR, yet TCRdb's version contains in-frame clones alone and is incomplete. Of 85,000 to 100,000 clones in the sample, roughly nine tenths were seen once. The TCR originated in a human donor who received an intestinal transplant. This sequence joins TRBV5-8 and TRBJ1-5; a possible D gene is TRBD1 (5 bases). The sequences come from unstimulated CD4+ T cells sorted from spleen or lymph node cells, collected before intestinal transplant. The CDR3 here is CASSSPGHYSNQPQHF. The DNA for the CDR3 is TGTGCCAGCAGCTCGCCAGGACACTATAGCAATCAGCCCCAGCATTTT.